Listed below are T cell receptor beta chains from one sample, sequenced in a study of T cells in tuberculosis. Method: immunoSEQ multiplex PCR; TCRdb's copy keeps in-frame clones and lacks some. The data show around 38,000 clones, around 96% seen once. The sample consisted of PBMCs. The source of these receptors is a donor between 10 and 35 years old with latent tuberculosis or without tuberculosis infection. Each CDR3 is given with its conserved first and last residue. Fields, in order: V gene, J gene, D gene, clone size, CDR3 protein, CDR3 DNA. A D gene is named only where the DNA matches it firmly. Rows may omit the clone size; those that give it use once, few, many or a size class.

v_call: TRBV6-6
j_call: TRBJ1-4
d_call: -
clone_size: -
cdr3_aa: CASRRSTEEKLFF
cdr3_nt: TGTGCCAGCAGGAGATCGACAGAGGAAAAACTGTTTTTT

v_call: TRBV2
j_call: TRBJ1-6
d_call: -
clone_size: -
cdr3_aa: CASSPESGSPLHF
cdr3_nt: TGTGCCAGCAGCCCTGAATCGGGGTCACCCCTCCACTTT

v_call: TRBV27
j_call: TRBJ2-1
d_call: TRBD2
clone_size: -
cdr3_aa: CASRQSSGNEQFF
cdr3_nt: TGTGCCAGCAGGCAATCTAGCGGCAATGAGCAGTTCTTC

v_call: TRBV6-5
j_call: TRBJ1-3
d_call: -
clone_size: -
cdr3_aa: CASSYRDSGNTIYF
cdr3_nt: TGTGCCAGCAGTTATCGAGACTCTGGAAACACCATATATTTT

v_call: TRBV5-1
j_call: TRBJ1-1
d_call: -
clone_size: -
cdr3_aa: CASSLGGSLNTEAFF
cdr3_nt: TGCGCCAGCAGCTTGGGAGGTTCTTTGAACACTGAAGCTTTCTTT

v_call: TRBV29-1
j_call: TRBJ2-7
d_call: TRBD1
clone_size: few
cdr3_aa: CSVRGGRFDEQYF
cdr3_nt: TGCAGCGTCAGAGGGGGCCGCTTTGACGAGCAGTACTTC

v_call: TRBV7-9
j_call: TRBJ2-1
d_call: TRBD1
clone_size: -
cdr3_aa: CASSTRDRGSYNEQFF
cdr3_nt: TGTGCCAGCAGCACCCGGGACAGGGGTTCCTACAATGAGCAGTTCTTC

v_call: TRBV29-1
j_call: TRBJ1-2
d_call: TRBD1
clone_size: -
cdr3_aa: CSVEDYRGLGGYTF
cdr3_nt: TGCAGCGTTGAAGATTACAGGGGGCTCGGTGGCTACACCTTC

v_call: TRBV5-6
j_call: TRBJ1-1
d_call: TRBD1
clone_size: -
cdr3_aa: CASSLFDRANTEAFF
cdr3_nt: TGTGCCAGCAGCTTGTTTGACAGGGCGAACACTGAAGCTTTCTTT

v_call: TRBV6-5
j_call: TRBJ1-1
d_call: -
clone_size: -
cdr3_aa: CASSYLSTNTEAFF
cdr3_nt: TGTGCCAGCAGTTATTTGTCAACTAACACTGAAGCTTTCTTT

v_call: TRBV6-4
j_call: TRBJ1-2
d_call: -
clone_size: -
cdr3_aa: CASSDGRGAVNGYTF
cdr3_nt: TGTGCCAGCAGTGACGGGAGGGGCGCAGTCAATGGCTACACCTTC

v_call: TRBV7-8
j_call: TRBJ1-5
d_call: -
clone_size: -
cdr3_aa: CASSSDRQNSNQPQHF
cdr3_nt: TGTGCCAGCAGCTCAGACCGACAGAATAGCAATCAGCCCCAGCATTTT

v_call: TRBV30
j_call: TRBJ1-2
d_call: -
clone_size: -
cdr3_aa: CAWTRRGFDGYTF
cdr3_nt: TGTGCCTGGACCCGGCGGGGGTTCGATGGCTACACCTTC

v_call: TRBV19
j_call: TRBJ1-5
d_call: -
clone_size: -
cdr3_aa: CASSIEVRYNQPQHF
cdr3_nt: TGTGCCAGTAGTATAGAGGTGAGGTACAATCAGCCCCAGCATTTT

v_call: TRBV6-6
j_call: TRBJ1-2
d_call: -
clone_size: -
cdr3_aa: CASTEQGSNYGYTF
cdr3_nt: TGTGCCAGCACTGAACAGGGTTCTAACTATGGCTACACCTTC

v_call: TRBV27
j_call: TRBJ2-3
d_call: TRBD2
clone_size: -
cdr3_aa: CASSLSTSGGTDTQYF
cdr3_nt: TGTGCCAGCAGTTTATCGACTAGCGGGGGCACAGATACGCAGTATTTT

v_call: TRBV7-9
j_call: TRBJ2-5
d_call: -
clone_size: -
cdr3_aa: CASSFRESRDTQETQYF
cdr3_nt: TGTGCCAGCAGCTTTCGAGAAAGCCGGGACACCCAAGAGACCCAGTACTTC

v_call: TRBV6-6
j_call: TRBJ1-5
d_call: -
clone_size: -
cdr3_aa: CASTGTPVSPQHF
cdr3_nt: TGTGCCAGCACCGGGACTCCCGTTTCGCCCCAGCATTTT

v_call: TRBV9
j_call: TRBJ2-7
d_call: TRBD1
clone_size: -
cdr3_aa: CASSTTGTGDYEQYF
cdr3_nt: TGTGCCAGCAGCACGACCGGGACAGGGGACTACGAGCAGTACTTC

v_call: TRBV20-1
j_call: TRBJ1-1
d_call: -
clone_size: -
cdr3_aa: CRPQGPTEAFF
cdr3_nt: TGCAGGCCGCAGGGTCCCACTGAAGCTTTCTTT

v_call: TRBV25-1
j_call: TRBJ1-1
d_call: -
clone_size: -
cdr3_aa: CASLNPDGGTEAFF
cdr3_nt: TGTGCCAGCCTAAACCCCGATGGGGGGACTGAAGCTTTCTTT

v_call: TRBV27
j_call: TRBJ1-4
d_call: -
clone_size: -
cdr3_aa: CASSPSREGYEKLFF
cdr3_nt: TGTGCCAGCAGTCCCTCCAGGGAGGGGTATGAAAAACTGTTTTTT